This T cell receptor (beta chain) was identified in a study of blood T cells in healthy people across ages. The table lists this clonotype with a few counts. Primed by a sample-barcoded 5' primer and a J-beta primer mix, a second PCR proceeded for about 7 to 11 cycles. MiXCR was run by TCRdb on the 5' RACE reads, yielding one entry per CDR3 protein. Of 800,000 to 1,300,000 distinct CDR3 sequences in the sample, 20% to 25% were seen once. The ends were cut back, 0 bases at V and 0 bases at J, with 10 bases in the middle. Per germline, CDR1 SGDLS and CDR2 YYNGEE. The CDR3 has 15 amino acids. This sample was also put to use in a study of T cells of mothers and their children.

Sequenced: blood. The source is a girl aged 2-10 years in good health. This chain links TRBV9 with TRBJ2-7; D is possibly TRBD2 (6 bases). CDR3 bases: TGTGCCAGCAGCGTAGGGGGGGAAGCCTCCTACGAGCAGTACTTC. It codes for CASSVGGEASYEQYF.